These T cell receptor beta chains were read from a single sample in a study of T cell responses to AZD1222 COVID-19 vaccine. Produced via immunoSEQ multiplex PCR; TCRdb's table is partial and in-frame only. The table records roughly 120,000 clones, more than 75% of them present only once. The material was peripheral blood, obtained on day 0 of AZD1222 vaccination. The receptors were gathered from an adult in good health. Both conserved end residues are part of each CDR3. The order of the fields is V gene, CDR3 length, J gene, CDR3 protein.

TRBV4-1	15	TRBJ2-7	CASSQPRDRVYEQYF
TRBV9	13	TRBJ2-1	CASSTGPYNEQFF
TRBV5-4	15	TRBJ1-5	CASSQSEQPNQPQHF
TRBV18	13	TRBJ1-1	CASSRTSNTEAFF
TRBV5-6	13	TRBJ2-7	CASSQGVVYEQYF
TRBV27	12	TRBJ1-2	CASSPGNYGYTF
TRBV6-2/TRBV6-3	14	TRBJ1-1	CASSNRFMNTEAFF
TRBV30	14	TRBJ1-4	CAWSVQGKGEKLFF
TRBV3-1/TRBV3-2	13	TRBJ2-1	CASSQRIAAEQFF
TRBV27	18	TRBJ1-5	CASSLFGRGFGSNQPQHF
TRBV6-4	13	TRBJ2-3	CASSDRSTDTQYF
TRBV5-5	16	TRBJ1-2	CASSLEGQGASYGYTF
TRBV5-1	17	TRBJ2-5	CASSLLISGQGVETQYF
TRBV19	17	TRBJ1-5	CASSTRDRGSGNQPQHF
TRBV4-1	14	TRBJ2-7	CASSPGQPVYEQYF
TRBV14	14	TRBJ2-7	CASSHSGGSYEQYF
TRBV29-1	13	TRBJ1-2	CSVEQTGGGGYTF
TRBV19	15	TRBJ2-1	CASSWNGGSYNEQFF
TRBV7-2	14	TRBJ2-7	CASSLGQTGTEQYF
TRBV7-8	14	TRBJ1-2	CASSQTDRGYGYTF
TRBV6-5	13	TRBJ1-2	CASTSGPRYGYTF
TRBV5-6	15	TRBJ1-2	CASSLGRLLNYGYTF
TRBV5-5	12	TRBJ1-6	CASNRQNSPLHF
TRBV18	15	TRBJ2-3	CASSPGLAGADTQYF
TRBV9	16	TRBJ1-2	CASSSRTDTAGYGYTF
TRBV21-1	14	TRBJ2-7	CASSRRQVSYEQYF
TRBV20-1	17	TRBJ1-1	CSASQITAYLLNTEAFF
TRBV27	16	TRBJ2-1	CASSPNGGARYNEQFF
TRBV19	13	TRBJ2-1	CAARGSSYNEQFF
TRBV19	12	TRBJ1-5	CASRVGNQPQHF
TRBV5-4	13	TRBJ1-1	CASSFITNTEAFF
TRBV6-5	15	TRBJ2-2	CASSYEGGPTGELFF
TRBV2	14	TRBJ2-1	CASRGTGPYNEQFF
TRBV4-1	16	TRBJ1-4	CASSQDGRGANEKLFF
TRBV30	18	TRBJ2-7	CAWTRNPSGTGTPLEQYF
TRBV6-5	13	TRBJ2-3	CASSSMGAIKAYF
TRBV19	15	TRBJ2-7	CASSTHRGYMDEQYF
TRBV19	16	TRBJ1-3	CASSMVPARSGNTIYF
TRBV5-6	16	TRBJ2-2	CASSLVTSGNTGELFF
TRBV19	16	TRBJ1-5	CASSKGPEQDLQPQHF
TRBV7-8	15	TRBJ1-4	CASSTRVGGNEKLFF
TRBV19	17	TRBJ1-3	CASSFSRAAFSGNTIYF
TRBV3-1/TRBV3-2	13	TRBJ2-1	CASSQDLDNEQFF
TRBV19	14	TRBJ1-2	CASIGGHSAGGYTF
TRBV2	16	TRBJ1-5	CASSELGGYSNQPQHF
TRBV9	15	TRBJ2-7	CASSSRDRGSYEQYF
TRBV6-1	16	TRBJ1-5	CASSGFTWGPNQPQHF
TRBV4-2	16	TRBJ2-5	CASSDRTGLGSETQYF
TRBV5-1	14	TRBJ2-7	CASSHDGTGYEQYF
TRBV5-4	15	TRBJ1-1	CASSLVGRPLAEAFF
TRBV7-9	12	TRBJ2-7	CASSLSSGEQYF
TRBV9	16	TRBJ2-7	CASSVGRQGEAYEQYF
TRBV29-1	10	TRBJ1-1	CSASNTEAFF
TRBV9	15	TRBJ2-1	CASSVGVNRYNEQFF
TRBV19	14	TRBJ1-3	CASSILGGGNTIYF
TRBV6-2/TRBV6-3	14	TRBJ2-5	CASSSQGGVETQYF
TRBV2	13	TRBJ1-2	CASSDGENYGYTF
TRBV11-2	15	TRBJ2-7	CASSLLVQGADEQYF
TRBV30	10	TRBJ1-1	CAWDRTHPHF